The clone carrying this TCR beta chain was observed at least ten times. Its antigen remains unknown. The data originate from a study of T cell repertoires in cytomegalovirus infection. As for the study in general: Shared public TCR beta signatures pointed to both CMV infection and a matching HLA type.

The CDR3 totals 15 residues. Germline V gene sequence: CDR1 SGHVS, CDR2 FQNEAQ. V lost 4 bases, J lost 2 bases, and 5 bases stayed unmatched. One entry per CDR3 protein, called by TCRdb with MiXCR from the reads. The sample records about 530,000 distinct CDR3 sequences, about 26% being singletons. Points from the study as a whole: Accumulated public TCR beta family frequency recognized individuals carrying CMV together with the relevant HLA. The ex vivo response was dominated by HLA-C-restricted CMV-specific TCR beta clonotypes.

This chain joins TRBV7-8 and TRBJ1-5; TRBD1 aligns across 7 bases. Sequences were obtained from PBMCs. The receptor comes from a human donor in good health (CMV status not recorded). Some clones in this sample may be carry-over from other donors' samples. CDR3 residues: CASSSSGGGNQPQHF. The CDR3 coding sequence is TGTGCCAGCAGCTCCTCAGGGGGGGGCAATCAGCCCCAGCATTTT.